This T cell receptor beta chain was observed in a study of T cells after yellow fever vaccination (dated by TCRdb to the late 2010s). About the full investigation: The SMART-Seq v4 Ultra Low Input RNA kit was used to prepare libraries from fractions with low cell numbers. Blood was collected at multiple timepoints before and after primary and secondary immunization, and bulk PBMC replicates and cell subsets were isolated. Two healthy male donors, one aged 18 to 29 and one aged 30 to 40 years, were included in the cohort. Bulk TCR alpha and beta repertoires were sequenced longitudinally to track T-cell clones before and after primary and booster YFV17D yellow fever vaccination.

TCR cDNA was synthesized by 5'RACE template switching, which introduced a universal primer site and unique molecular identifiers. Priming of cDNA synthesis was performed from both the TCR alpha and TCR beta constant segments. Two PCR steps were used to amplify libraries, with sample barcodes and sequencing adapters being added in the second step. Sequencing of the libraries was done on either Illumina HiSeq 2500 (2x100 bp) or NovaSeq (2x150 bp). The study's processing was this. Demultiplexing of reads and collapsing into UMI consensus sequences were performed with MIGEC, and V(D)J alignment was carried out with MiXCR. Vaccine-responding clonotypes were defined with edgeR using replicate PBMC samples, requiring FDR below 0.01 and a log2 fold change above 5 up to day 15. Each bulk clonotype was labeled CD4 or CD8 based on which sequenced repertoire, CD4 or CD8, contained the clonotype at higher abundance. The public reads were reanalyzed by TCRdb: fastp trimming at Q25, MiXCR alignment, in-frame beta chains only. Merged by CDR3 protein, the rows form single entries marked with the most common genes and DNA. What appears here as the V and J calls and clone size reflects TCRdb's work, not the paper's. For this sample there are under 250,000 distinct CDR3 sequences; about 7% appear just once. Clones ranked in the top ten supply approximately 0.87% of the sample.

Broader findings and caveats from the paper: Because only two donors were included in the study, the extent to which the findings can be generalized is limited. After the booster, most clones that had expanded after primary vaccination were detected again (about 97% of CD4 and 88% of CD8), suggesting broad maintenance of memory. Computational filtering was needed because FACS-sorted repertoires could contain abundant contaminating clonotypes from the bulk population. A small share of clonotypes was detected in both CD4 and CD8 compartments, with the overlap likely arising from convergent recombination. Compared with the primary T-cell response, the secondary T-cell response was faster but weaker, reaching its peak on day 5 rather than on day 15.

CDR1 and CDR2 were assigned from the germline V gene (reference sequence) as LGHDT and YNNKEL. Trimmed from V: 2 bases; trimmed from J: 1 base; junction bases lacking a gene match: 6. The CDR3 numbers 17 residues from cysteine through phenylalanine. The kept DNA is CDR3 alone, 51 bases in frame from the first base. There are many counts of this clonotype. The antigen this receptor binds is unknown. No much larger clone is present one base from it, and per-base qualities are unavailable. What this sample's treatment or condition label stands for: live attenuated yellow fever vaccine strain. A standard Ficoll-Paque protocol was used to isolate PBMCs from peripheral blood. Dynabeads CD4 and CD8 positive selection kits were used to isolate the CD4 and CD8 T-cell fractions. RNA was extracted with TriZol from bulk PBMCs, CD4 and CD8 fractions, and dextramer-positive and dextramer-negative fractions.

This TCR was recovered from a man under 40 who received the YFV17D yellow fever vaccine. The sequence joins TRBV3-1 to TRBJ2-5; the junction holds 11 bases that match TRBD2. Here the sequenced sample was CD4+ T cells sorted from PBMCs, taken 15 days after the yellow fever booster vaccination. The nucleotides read TGTGCCAGCAGCCAAACGTCCGGGACTAGCGGCCAAGAGACCCAGTACTTC. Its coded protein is CASSQTSGTSGQETQYF.